The source of this T cell receptor beta chain is a study of blood T cell repertoires in COVID-19. The germline V and J ends were trimmed by 0 bases and 1 base, with 7 bases remaining between them. CDR1 is MGHRA, CDR2 YSYEKL, per germline. This CDR3 region has 15 residues. Study processing details: Amplification from reference gene primers served as the basis for estimated nucleated cell counts. Assay used: immunoSEQ multiplex PCR; TCRdb lists only in-frame clones, some missing. V and J calls and clone size are as listed in that table; D and trimming were resolved from the DNA. Seen here are 250,000 or so clones, about 80% observed once, and the top ten hold roughly 1.9%. Only a few counts were recorded for this clone.

This sequence was found in a man in his thirties or forties who had recovered from COVID-19. The sample taken for sequencing was peripheral blood. The genes are TRBV4-1 and TRBJ2-1, with D unclear. The CDR3 nucleotides read TGCGCCAGCAGCCAAGATAGCCAGTCCTACAATGAGCAGTTCTTC. Its translation: CASSQDSQSYNEQFF.